Below, 19 T cell receptor beta chains from the same sample are listed, as sequenced in a study of blood T cell repertoires in COVID-19. Only in-frame clones appear in the TCRdb table, and some are missing; sequencing was by immunoSEQ multiplex PCR. The profile shows fewer than 350,000 clones, 65% to 90% of them singletons. The sequencing sample was made of peripheral blood. Source of these receptors: a human donor in a cohort sampled during active COVID-19.

J is TRBJ1-2 and V is TRBV12-5; D is ambiguous. V lost 0 bases to trimming and J lost 5 bases, with 19 bases between them. The germline gives CDR1 LGHNT, CDR2 FRNRAP. This CDR3 has 17 residues. The CDR3 nucleotides read TGTGCTAGTGGTTTGGTACTCCGCCGGGGAGGAGGGTATGGCTACACCTTC. Residues: CASGLVLRRGGGYGYTF.

The chain combines TRBV30 with TRBJ2-3; D unclear. V dropped 4 bases and J dropped 2 bases, with 13 bases sitting between them. The CDR3 consists of 14 residues. CDR1 is GTSNPN and CDR2 is SVGIG in the germline V gene (reference sequence). The chain's CDR3 is CAWNTVKSTDTQYF. Written as DNA, the CDR3 is TGTGCCTGGAATACTGTAAAATCCACAGATACGCAGTATTTT.

The chain recombines TRBV5-1 with TRBJ1-1, with a possible D match to TRBD1 (5 bases). The CDR3 runs 14 residues. From germline, CDR1 is SGHRS and CDR2 YFSETQ. The V end was cut by 5 bases, the J end by 0 bases, with 11 bases between. The CDR3 is CASRPTGLNTEAFF. The CDR3 DNA reads TGCGCCAGCAGACCTACAGGTCTGAACACTGAAGCTTTCTTT.

This rearrangement joins TRBV7-9 to TRBJ1-1, with D unresolved. This CDR3 comprises 13 residues. Deletions cut 2 bases from V and 11 bases from J, with 15 bases between. The germline CDR1 and CDR2 sequences are SEHNR and FQNEAQ (reference sequence). The CDR3 DNA is TGTGCCAGCAGCTTAAATTCGGGGTCGGGGGCTTTCTTT. Translating gives CASSLNSGSGAFF.

This clone was observed a single time. V usage is TRBV7-3 and J usage is TRBJ2-5, with 7 bases aligning to TRBD2. Unmatched junction bases numbered 8, after V lost 5 bases and J lost 5 bases. This CDR3 has 14 residues. CDR1 and CDR2 from the germline V gene are SGHTA and FQGTGA. The CDR3 DNA reads as TGTGCCAGCAGCCGGAGGGAGGGGTCCGAGACCCAGTACTTC. This codes for CASSRREGSETQYF.

The chain employs TRBV5-6 and TRBJ2-7, with 7 bases matching TRBD2. Losses at the gene ends were 0 bases for V and 2 bases for J; bases not matched to a gene: 11. This CDR3 has 17 residues. CDR1 SGHDT and CDR2 YYEEEE come from the germline V gene. The CDR3 DNA follows: TGTGCCAGCAGCTTGGACGGGGAGGGCTCAAGACCCTACGAGCAGTACTTC. Translation gives CASSLDGEGSRPYEQYF.

V gene TRBV5-1 combines with J gene TRBJ1-1; 8 bases are shared with TRBD1. The V and J ends lost 2 bases and 3 bases, in that order; junction bases with no gene match: 9. In germline, CDR1 is SGHRS, CDR2 YFSETQ. This CDR3 comprises 16 residues. CDR3: CASSFQGADWDTEAFF. The CDR3 nucleotides read TGCGCCAGCAGCTTTCAGGGGGCCGATTGGGACACTGAAGCTTTCTTT.

The chain has TRBV7-3 and TRBJ1-1; 10 positions agree with TRBD1. V shed 1 base and J 7 bases; nucleotides not matched to a gene: 3. The CDR3 length is 14 residues. Germline loops: CDR1 SGHTA, CDR2 FQGTGA. The CDR3 loop reads CASSLKGQGFEAFF. As DNA, the CDR3 is TGTGCCAGCAGCTTAAAGGGACAGGGGTTTGAAGCTTTCTTT.

This clone was observed a single time. The gene calls are TRBV5-1 and TRBJ1-2, with 10 bases aligning to TRBD1. The V segment lost 4 bases and the J segment 7 bases; nucleotides outside the gene matches: 4. The CDR3 consists of 13 residues. Germline lookup yields CDR1 SGHRS and CDR2 YFSETQ. The CDR3 is CASSGTGVFGYTF. The CDR3 DNA sequence: TGCGCCAGCAGCGGGACAGGGGTATTTGGCTACACCTTC. Filled out from reference TRBV5-1 and TRBJ1-2, the complete variable domain reads KAGVTQTPRYLIKTRGQQVTLSCSPISGHRSVSWYQQTPGQGLQFLFEYFSETQRNKGNFPGRFSGRQFSNSRSEMNVSTLELGDSALYLCASSGTGVFGYTFGSGTRLTVV.

This chain connects TRBV10-2 to TRBJ1-1, with D possibly being TRBD1 (5 bases). The CDR3 has 12 residues. V was pared by 7 bases and J by 1 base, with 7 bases between. In germline, CDR1 is WSHSY, CDR2 SAAADI. CDR3 loop: CASTGSNTEAFF. CDR3 DNA: TGCGCCAGCACAGGGTCGAACACTGAAGCTTTCTTT.

CDR3 sequence (DNA): TGTGCCAGCAGCTTAGAGGCGGGACAGAAGCGGGAGCAGTACTTC. This gives the protein CASSLEAGQKREQYF. The rearrangement links TRBV11-1 to TRBJ2-7; the D gene is possibly TRBD1 (7 bases). The CDR3 spans 15 residues. Germline lookup yields CDR1 SGHAT and CDR2 FQDESV (reference sequence). V lost 1 base and J lost 7, with 17 bases in between.

This chain links TRBV3-1 (or the pseudogene TRBV3-2) with TRBJ2-7; the D gene is possibly TRBD1 (6 bases). The ends were cut back, 4 bases at V and 2 bases at J, with 12 bases in the middle. The germline gives CDR1 LGHDT, CDR2 YNNKEL (reference sequence). This CDR3 contains 14 residues. The CDR3 is CASSPWDKAYEQYF. The CDR3 DNA sequence: TGTGCCAGCAGCCCCTGGGACAAAGCCTACGAGCAGTACTTC.

Comment on this clone: Distinct nucleotide sequences in the sample also encode this CDR3. The rearrangement uses TRBV29-1 and TRBJ1-1; D might be TRBD1 (6 bases). Trimming took off 2 bases at V and 0 bases at J, with 7 bases between the two ends. The CDR3 is 13 residues long. Germline CDR1 SQVTM, CDR2 ANQGSEA. The CDR3 bases are TGCAGCGTTGAAAGGGGGTTGAACACTGAAGCTTTCTTT. This gives the protein CSVERGLNTEAFF.

The genes are TRBV7-3 and TRBJ2-1, with TRBD1 matching over 9 bases. Germline CDR1 and CDR2: SGHTA and FQGTGA. CDR3 size: 15 residues. V trimming: 4 bases; J trimming: 6 bases; junction bases outside the gene matches: 7. Written as DNA, the CDR3 is TGTGCCAGCAGCTCGCAAGGGACAGGGAGCAATGAGCAGTTCTTC. Protein sequence: CASSSQGTGSNEQFF. The full variable domain, completed using reference TRBV7-3 and TRBJ2-1, is GAGVSQTPSNKVTEKGKYVELRCDPISGHTALYWYRQSLGQGPEFLIYFQGTGAADDSGLPNDRFFAVRPEGSVSTLKIQRTERGDSAVYLCASSSQGTGSNEQFFGPGTRLTVL.

The chain couples TRBV5-1 to TRBJ1-2; TRBD1 matches 7 bases. V lost 3 bases and J lost 4; bases outside the gene matches: 3. Germline CDR1 and CDR2: SGHRS and YFSETQ. The CDR3 extends over 13 amino acids. The CDR3 loop is CASSSTGSYGYTF. The CDR3 DNA follows: TGCGCCAGCAGCTCGACAGGGTCCTATGGCTACACCTTC.

The V call is TRBV20-1, the J call TRBJ1-6; perhaps TRBD1 as D (6 bases). Per germline, CDR1 DFQATT and CDR2 SNEGSKA (reference sequence). The CDR3 sequence is 14 residues long. The germline V and J ends were trimmed by 3 bases and 5 bases, with 11 bases remaining between them. The CDR3 DNA is TGCAGTGCTAGTGAGGACAGAAATAATTCACCCCTCCACTTT. This gives the protein CSASEDRNNSPLHF.

The chain is built from TRBV6-2 or TRBV6-3 and TRBJ2-5, with no clear D. This CDR3 has 14 amino acids. CDR1 MNHEY and CDR2 SVGEGT come from the germline V gene. The ends were cut back, 2 bases at V and 2 bases at J, with 9 bases in the middle. The DNA of the CDR3 is TGTGCCAGCAGTTACGACCAGGTTCAAGAGACCCAGTACTTC. Protein sequence: CASSYDQVQETQYF.

As DNA, the CDR3 is TGCGCCAGCAGCCAAGGGGAGGGGGCAGATACGCAGTATTTT. Its translation: CASSQGEGADTQYF. The V and J genes are TRBV4-1 and TRBJ2-3, with D possibly matching TRBD2 (7 bases). The CDR3 has 14 amino acids. Germline V gives CDR1 MGHRA, CDR2 YSYEKL. The V end lost 1 base, the J end lost 4 bases, and 9 bases lay between the germline ends.

This chain joins TRBV2 and TRBJ1-1; D is undetermined. The V end was cut by 6 bases, the J end by 4 bases, with 15 bases between. Per germline, CDR1 SNHLY and CDR2 FYNNEI. This CDR3 region has 14 residues. This chain's CDR3 is CASSDRRGLTEAFF. CDR3 DNA: TGTGCCAGCAGCGACCGGCGAGGCCTCACTGAAGCTTTCTTT. Full variable domain (outside the CDR3, taken from reference TRBV2 and TRBJ1-1): EPEVTQTPSHQVTQMGQEVILRCVPISNHLYFYWYRQILGQKVEFLVSFYNNEISEKSEIFDDQFSVERPDGSNFTLKIRSTKLEDSAMYFCASSDRRGLTEAFFGQGTRLTVV.